The 10 T cell receptor beta chains reported below all come from one sample, sequenced in a study of glioma-infiltrating T cells after dendritic cell vaccination. Profiled with immunoSEQ multiplex PCR; TCRdb holds only in-frame clones, not every one. The table shows 90,000 to 110,000 clones, with around 90% occurring only once. The time point denotes: after dendritic cell vaccination, including at tumor progression/relapse. The starting material was blood, obtained after dendritic cell vaccination. Every receptor here comes from a human donor with glioblastoma.

The CDR3 coding sequence is TGTGCCAGCTCACCAAACGGGGTGGGCACTGAAGCTTTCTTT. Translating it yields CASSPNGVGTEAFF. This chain joins TRBV18 and TRBJ1-1; D gene ambiguous. CDR1 KGHSH and CDR2 LQKENI come from the germline V gene. Trimming removed 2 bases at V and 4 bases at J, with 11 bases between. This CDR3 contains 14 residues.

V is TRBV19 and J is TRBJ1-2, with 8 bases lining up with TRBD1. This CDR3 is built from 12 residues. V lost 7 bases to trimming and J lost 8 bases; unmatched junction nucleotides: 6. Germline V gives CDR1 LNHDA, CDR2 SQIVND (reference sequence). The CDR3: CASTSGGGGYTF. In nucleotides, the CDR3 is TGTGCCAGTACCTCAGGGGGCGGCGGCTACACCTTC.

This chain uses TRBV10-2 with TRBJ1-1; 8 nucleotides align to TRBD1. CDR1 WSHSY and CDR2 SAAADI come from the germline V gene. This CDR3 has 13 amino acids. V gave up 5 bases and J gave up 3 bases; unmatched junction bases: 2. The CDR3 DNA reads as TGCGCCAGCAGTTTGGACAGGGACACTGAAGCTTTCTTT. Encoded protein: CASSLDRDTEAFF.

This clone was detected only once. This chain uses TRBV7-2 with TRBJ1-5; D may be TRBD1 (5 bases). Trimming took 0 bases from V and 7 from J, leaving 13 bases between them. The CDR3 has 15 residues. Germline CDR1 reads SGHTA; CDR2 reads FQGNSA. The CDR3 reads CASSLAQGGKQPQHF. The CDR3 nucleotides read TGTGCCAGCAGCTTAGCTCAGGGAGGGAAACAGCCCCAGCATTTT.

The V and J genes are TRBV6-1 and TRBJ2-2; 7 bases fit TRBD2. The CDR3 loop spans 14 amino acids. Germline trimming cut 6 bases from V and 1 base from J; bases unmatched to any gene: 2. Germline values: CDR1 MNHNS, CDR2 SASEGT. In DNA, the CDR3 is TGTGCCAGCAGGCTAGCGGAGAACACCGGGGAGCTGTTTTTT. Its translation is CASRLAENTGELFF.

The V call is TRBV4-1, the J call TRBJ2-7, with 9 bases identical to TRBD1. CDR3 length: 14 amino acids. Germline assignment: CDR1 MGHRA and CDR2 YSYEKL. V lost 4 bases and J lost 3; bases outside the gene matches: 4. This CDR3 is CASSPRQGGYEQYF. The DNA of the CDR3 is TGCGCCAGCAGCCCCCGACAGGGGGGCTACGAGCAGTACTTC.

The rearrangement uses TRBV30 and TRBJ2-3; 8 positions match TRBD2. The J segment lost 11 bases and the V segment lost 0 bases, leaving 4 bases of the junction unmatched. The CDR3 loop spans 12 amino acids. CDR1 and CDR2 (germline): GTSNPN, SVGIG (reference sequence). CDR3 protein: CAWSVRGGRQYF. The CDR3 DNA sequence: TGTGCCTGGAGTGTACGGGGGGGAAGGCAGTATTTT.

A single count supports this clone. The genes are TRBV5-1 and TRBJ2-1; 10 bases agree with TRBD2. V lost 3 bases and J lost 1; bases outside the gene matches: 4. CDR3 size: 16 residues. The germline V gene encodes CDR1 SGHRS and CDR2 YFSETQ. CDR3 protein: CASSSLAGVSYNEQFF. The CDR3 DNA follows: TGCGCCAGCAGCTCTCTAGCGGGAGTTTCCTACAATGAGCAGTTCTTC.

This sequence joins TRBV6-1 and TRBJ1-1; D is undetermined. Deletions cut 3 bases from V and 2 bases from J, with 16 bases between. CDR3 length equals 16 residues. Germline CDR1 and CDR2: MNHNS and SASEGT. CDR3 protein: CASSDRSGSANTEAFF. DNA of the CDR3: TGTGCCAGCAGTGACCGGTCGGGGTCAGCCAACACTGAAGCTTTCTTT.

The gene calls are TRBV6-6 and TRBJ2-2; D gene uncertain. The germline CDR1 and CDR2 sequences are MNHNY and SVGAGI (reference sequence). V shed 6 bases and J shed 5 bases, with 13 bases lying between them. The CDR3 runs to 14 residues. As DNA, the CDR3 is TGTGCCAGCAGCCTCCCCCTAAGAACCGGGGAGCTGTTTTTT. This translates into CASSLPLRTGELFF.